The 15 T cell receptor beta chains below all came from one sample that was sequenced in a study of technical replicates of blood from four donors. This table comes from immunoSEQ multiplex PCR, and its TCRdb copy is limited to in-frame clones, with some not included. In the table there are 80,000 to 85,000 clones, about 91% of which are singletons. The sequenced sample was T cells isolated from PBMCs. These receptors were obtained from a human donor in good health.

This chain connects TRBV6-5 to TRBJ1-1, with unresolved D. Looked up from germline, CDR1 is MNHEY and CDR2 is SVGAGI. The CDR3 extends over 14 amino acids. V gave up 2 bases and J gave up 4 bases, with 11 bases separating them. DNA of the CDR3: TGTGCCAGCAGTTACGGCACCACGATCACTGAAGCTTTCTTT. This gives the protein CASSYGTTITEAFF.

The chain combines TRBV7-2 with TRBJ2-3, with D uncertain. CDR1 is SGHTA, CDR2 FQGNSA, per germline. The CDR3 runs to 16 residues. V lost 1 base to trimming and J lost 2 bases, with 13 bases between them. CDR3 bases: TGTGCCAGCAGCTTAGTGAGCGACGGCTCCACAGATACGCAGTATTTT. It encodes CASSLVSDGSTDTQYF.

The CDR3 DNA sequence: TGTGCCAGCAGTATGGCGGGATCGTACAATGAGCAGTTCTTC. Amino acids: CASSMAGSYNEQFF. The chain combines TRBV28 with TRBJ2-1; possible D gene TRBD2, 6 bases. CDR1 and CDR2 (germline): MDHEN, SYDVKM. CDR3 length: 14 amino acids. V was clipped by 5 bases and J by 4 bases, with 12 bases between them.

The rearrangement uses TRBV7-2 and TRBJ2-2; TRBD1 matches 8 bases. This CDR3 is built from 17 residues. Per the germline V gene, CDR1 is SGHTA and CDR2 is FQGNSA. With V trimmed by 5 bases and J by 4 bases, 12 bases remained unmatched. The CDR3 spells CASSPTPSGQGTGELFF. The CDR3 nucleotides are TGTGCCAGCAGCCCAACCCCTTCCGGACAGGGCACCGGGGAGCTGTTTTTT.

CDR3 DNA sequence: TGTGCCAGCAGCGCGTATAGCGGGAGCTCCTACAATGAGCAGTTCTTC. This translates into CASSAYSGSSYNEQFF. The genes are TRBV9 and TRBJ2-1, with 9 bases matching TRBD2. J lost 0 bases, V lost 3 bases, and 4 bases had no gene match. Germline CDR1 reads SGDLS; CDR2 reads YYNGEE. The CDR3 runs to 16 residues.

V usage is TRBV6-5 and J usage is TRBJ1-2; D might be TRBD1 (5 bases). V was cut by 5 bases and J by 4 bases, with 11 bases left in between. Germline CDR1 is MNHEY and CDR2 is SVGAGI. This CDR3 contains 13 residues. CDR3: CASSGQGTYGYTF. For the CDR3, the DNA is TGTGCCAGCAGTGGGCAGGGTACCTATGGCTACACCTTC.

The V and J genes are TRBV7-9 and TRBJ1-2, with D perhaps matching TRBD1 (5 bases). Trimming took 5 bases from V and 5 from J, leaving 15 bases between them. The CDR3 covers 14 residues. Germline CDR1 and CDR2: SEHNR and FQNEAQ (reference sequence). In DNA, the CDR3 is TGTGCCAGCAGCGCACCCACGCAGGGATATGGCTACACCTTC. As protein: CASSAPTQGYGYTF.

The chain carries TRBV30 and TRBJ2-1; D is ambiguous. Trimming removed 1 base from V and 7 bases from J, with 8 bases in between. CDR3 length: 12 amino acids. Germline CDR1 reads GTSNPN; CDR2 reads SVGIG (reference sequence). The CDR3 is CAWSASRNEQFF. The CDR3 bases are TGTGCCTGGAGTGCCTCCCGGAATGAGCAGTTCTTC.

The CDR3 reads CASRASGRYEQYF. The CDR3 DNA reads TGTGCCAGCAGGGCTAGCGGGAGGTACGAGCAGTACTTC. This sequence joins TRBV27 and TRBJ2-7, with TRBD2 matching over 11 bases. CDR1 is MNHEY and CDR2 is SMNVEV in the germline V gene (reference sequence). This CDR3 is 13 amino acids long. Unmatched junction bases numbered 2, after V lost 6 bases and J lost 4 bases.

The chain carries TRBV18 and TRBJ1-2, with 7 bases aligning to TRBD1. Trimming removed 3 bases from V and 5 bases from J; junction bases left unmatched: 3. The CDR3 is made up of 13 amino acids. Germline V gives CDR1 KGHSH, CDR2 LQKENI. This CDR3 reads CASSPGTDYGYTF. The CDR3 nucleotides are TGTGCCAGCTCACCCGGGACAGATTATGGCTACACCTTC.

This rearrangement joins TRBV7-2 to TRBJ2-2, with no clear D. This CDR3 contains 13 residues. Germline CDR1 and CDR2: SGHTA and FQGNSA. The V end was cut by 4 bases, the J end by 1 base, with 4 bases between. The CDR3 coding sequence is TGTGCCAGCAGCTCCGTGAACACCGGGGAGCTGTTTTTT. Protein sequence: CASSSVNTGELFF.

This sequence joins TRBV2 and TRBJ2-1; 7 nucleotides line up with TRBD2. CDR1 is SNHLY, CDR2 FYNNEI, per germline. V lost 5 bases, J lost 5 bases, and 15 bases stayed unmatched. The CDR3 sequence is 17 residues long. The CDR3 loop reads CASSSRLASTLHNEQFF. The CDR3 DNA reads TGTGCCAGCAGTTCCAGACTAGCTTCGACCCTCCACAATGAGCAGTTCTTC.

The chain uses TRBV18 and TRBJ1-5; 7 positions agree with TRBD1. Per the germline V gene, CDR1 is KGHSH and CDR2 is LQKENI. Trimming took 6 bases from V and 5 from J; bases not matched to a gene: 4. CDR3 length equals 13 residues. CDR3 in DNA: TGTGCCAGCTCCGGACAGGAGTATCAGCCCCAGCATTTT. Translating gives CASSGQEYQPQHF.

The chain couples TRBV6-6 to TRBJ1-5; the D gene is possibly TRBD1 (6 bases). V lost 6 bases and J 7 bases, leaving 13 bases between the germline ends. The CDR3 runs 13 residues. The germline V gene encodes CDR1 MNHNY and CDR2 SVGAGI (reference sequence). The CDR3 region has the DNA TGTGCCAGCAGGGGGACACTTGCCCAGCCCCAGCATTTT. This encodes CASRGTLAQPQHF.

This chain connects TRBV5-1 to TRBJ1-1; a possible D gene is TRBD1 (6 bases). CDR1 and CDR2 from the germline V gene are SGHRS and YFSETQ. The CDR3 sequence is 13 residues long. The ends were cut back, 3 bases at V and 3 bases at J, with 9 bases in the middle. Here the CDR3 reads CASSYRVDTEAFF. The CDR3 coding sequence is TGCGCCAGCAGCTACAGGGTAGACACTGAAGCTTTCTTT.